Below are 23 T cell receptor beta chains sequenced from a single sample in a study of T cell repertoires in urothelial bladder cancer. Sequenced by immunoSEQ multiplex PCR; TCRdb stores in-frame clones only, minus some. Among about 2,500 clones listed, approximately 72% were seen once. The material sequenced was bladder tissue. The receptors were sampled from a human donor with a benign inflammatory bladder lesion.

With regard to this clone: Relative to the germline gene, one junction end is altered; a read error may explain this. Other DNA sequences in the same sample also yield this CDR3. The chain has TRBV5-1 and TRBJ2-7, with 13 bases aligning to TRBD2. The germline CDR1 and CDR2 sequences are SGHRS and YFSETQ. This CDR3 spans 15 amino acids. In nucleotides, the CDR3 is TGCGCCAGCAGCTGGACTAGCGGGAGCTCCTACGAGCAGTATTTC. It specifies CASSWTSGSSYEQYF.

Here the CDR3 DNA reads TGCGCCAGCAGCTCCCTAGTAGCGGGAAACACCGGGGAGCTGTTTTTT. It encodes CASSSLVAGNTGELFF. V is TRBV5-1 and J is TRBJ2-2; 8 bases align to TRBD2. Losses at the gene ends were 3 bases for V and 2 bases for J; bases not matched to a gene: 6. Germline assignment: CDR1 SGHRS and CDR2 YFSETQ. This CDR3 comprises 16 residues.

The chain combines TRBV6-8 with TRBJ1-1; D is uncertain. V lost 8 bases, J lost 1 base, and 14 bases lay in between. The CDR3 covers 14 residues. Germline values: CDR1 MNHGY, CDR2 SAAAGT. The CDR3 is CASCRSGRNTEAFF. The CDR3 DNA sequence: TGTGCCAGCTGCCGTTCTGGGAGGAACACTGAAGCTTTCTTT.

This rearrangement joins TRBV11-2 to TRBJ2-7; 15 bases are shared with TRBD2. CDR3 length: 16 residues. CDR1 SGHAT and CDR2 FQNNGV come from the germline V gene. The V and J ends lost 5 bases and 7 bases, in that order; junction bases with no gene match: 9. CDR3 DNA sequence: TGTGCCAGCAGCCAGGGCACGGGGACTAGCGGGAGGGAGCAGTACGTC. Translation gives CASSQGTGTSGREQYV.

V and J are TRBV4-1 and TRBJ2-7; 13 nucleotides agree with TRBD2. The length of the CDR3 is 15 residues. Germline V gene lookup returns CDR1 MGHRA and CDR2 YSYEKL. DNA for the CDR3: TGCGCCAGCAACCAAGGACTAGCGGGAGCGAGCGAGCAGTACGTC. Its translation is CASNQGLAGASEQYV.

V usage is TRBV29-1 and J usage is TRBJ1-2; weak D call: TRBD1 (5 bases). V gave up 6 bases and J gave up 7 bases, with 12 bases separating them. The germline V gene has CDR1 SQVTM and CDR2 ANQGSEA. This CDR3 is built from 11 residues. In DNA, the CDR3 is TGCAGCGTCACAGGTGGGGTTGGCTACACCTTC. Translation: CSVTGGVGYTF.

This chain connects TRBV6-1 to TRBJ2-1, with 7 bases that match TRBD1. Germline values: CDR1 MNHNS, CDR2 SASEGT. The CDR3 has 14 amino acids. V trimming: 6 bases; J trimming: 9 bases; junction bases outside the gene matches: 11. Here the CDR3 reads CASRPPHRGGEQFF. The CDR3 nucleotides are TGTGCCAGCAGGCCACCACACAGGGGCGGTGAGCAGTTCTTC.

The genes are TRBV6-9 and TRBJ2-7, with TRBD2 matching over 9 bases. The CDR3 has 20 residues. J lost 2 bases, V lost 6 bases, and 23 bases had no gene match. Germline V gene lookup returns CDR1 MNHGY and CDR2 SVAAGI. DNA of the CDR3: TGTGCCAGCAGACCACGGGGATGGCGGGAGGGCCCATATTACCCCTACGAGCAGTACGTC. It yields the protein CASRPRGWREGPYYPYEQYV.

Only one count was recorded for this clone. This chain links TRBV4-2 with TRBJ1-1; possibly TRBD1 for D (5 bases). This CDR3 contains 14 residues. Germline V CDR1 and CDR2: LGHNA, YNFKEQ. V shed 1 base and J shed 3 bases, with 9 bases lying between them. This CDR3 is CASSQVRGDTEAFF. The CDR3 coding sequence is TGTGCCAGCAGCCAAGTCCGGGGGGACACTGAAGCTTTCTTT.

This chain uses TRBV7-9 with TRBJ1-4, with D possibly TRBD1 on 5 matching bases. V was clipped by 5 bases and J by 8 bases, with 18 bases between them. CDR3 length: 15 amino acids. Germline CDR1 and CDR2: SEHNR and FQNEAQ (reference sequence). The CDR3 loop reads CASSGHLGVREKLFF. Written as DNA, the CDR3 is TGTGCCAGCAGCGGACATTTGGGGGTTCGGGAAAAACTGTTTTTT.

The gene calls are TRBV11-3 and TRBJ2-3; 12 nucleotides align to TRBD2. This CDR3 comprises 18 residues. With 6 bases clipped from V and 1 base from J, the junction kept 11 bases outside the gene matches. CDR1 and CDR2 (germline): SGHNT, YENEEA. The CDR3 loop reads CASSRTSGIPRGTDTQYF. The CDR3 region has the DNA TGTGCCAGCAGTCGGACTAGCGGGATCCCCCGGGGCACAGATACGCAGTATTTT.

The chain joins TRBV11-3 to TRBJ2-1; 13 nucleotides line up with TRBD2. The germline CDR1 and CDR2 sequences are SGHNT and YENEEA. J was trimmed by 7 bases and V by 5 bases; bases with no gene match: 8. CDR3 size: 16 residues. CDR3 DNA: TGTGCCAGCAGCCTTACACCGGGACTAGCGGGAAATGAGCAGTTCTTC. Translation gives CASSLTPGLAGNEQFF.

This chain connects TRBV13 to TRBJ2-7; 15 positions agree with TRBD2. The length of the CDR3 is 16 residues. The germline V gene has CDR1 PRHDT and CDR2 FYEKMQ (reference sequence). Trimming removed 4 bases from V and 2 bases from J; junction bases left unmatched: 3. For the CDR3, the DNA is TGTGCCAGCAGCTCACGGACTAGCGGGAGGGCCTACGAGCAGTACTTC. As protein: CASSSRTSGRAYEQYF.

This chain uses TRBV19 with TRBJ2-1; the match to TRBD2 covers 10 bases. The CDR3 extends over 14 amino acids. Trimming took 4 bases from V and 5 from J; bases not matched to a gene: 2. The germline CDR1 and CDR2 sequences are LNHDA and SQIVND (reference sequence). CDR3 DNA: TGTGCCAGTAGTAAAACTAGCGGGAACAATGAGCAGTTCTTC. Translating it yields CASSKTSGNNEQFF.

The gene calls are TRBV9 and TRBJ1-2, with D maybe TRBD1 (5 bases). V shed 2 bases and J shed 4 bases, with 12 bases lying between them. The CDR3 has 14 residues. Germline V gene lookup returns CDR1 SGDLS and CDR2 YYNGEE. The CDR3 protein is CASSVQGAGYGYTF. The DNA of the CDR3 is TGTGCCAGCAGCGTTCAAGGGGCTGGCTATGGCTACACCTTC. The whole variable domain, remainder taken from reference TRBV9 and TRBJ1-2, is DSGVTQTPKHLITATGQRVTLRCSPRSGDLSVYWYQQSLDQGLQFLIQYYNGEERAKGNILERFSAQQFPDLHSELNLSSLELGDSALYFCASSVQGAGYGYTFGSGTRLTVV.

This clone has just one count. The junction departs from the called germline gene at one end, perhaps through a read error. The chain recombines TRBV6-1 with TRBJ2-1, with D unresolved. Germline V gene data show CDR1 as MNHNS and CDR2 as SASEGT. This CDR3 is 11 amino acids long. The CDR3 sequence: CASSEETTEIF. The CDR3 nucleotides read TGTGCCAGCAGTGAAGAGACAACCGAGATCTTC.

A note on this clone: The conserved phenylalanine or tryptophan normally closing the CDR3 is absent here, so this likely arose from a read error. Because the CDR3's place on the DNA is in doubt, the DNA is left out and the CDR3 is given as listed by TCRdb. CDR3 residues: CASSDYLELGKTYGY. The chain links TRBV25-1 to TRBJ1-2. The CDR3 extends over 15 residues, inclusive of both ends. CDR1 is MGHDK and CDR2 is SYGVNS in the germline V gene.

By sample share, this clone is large. The chain recombines TRBV5-4 with TRBJ2-1, with 7 bases identical to TRBD1. Trimming removed 4 bases from V and 7 bases from J; junction bases left unmatched: 8. CDR3 length equals 14 residues. Germline CDR1 reads SGHNT; CDR2 reads YYREEE (reference sequence). The CDR3 coding sequence is TGTGCCAGCAGCCCTGAGACCAGGGGGAATGAGCAGTTCTTC. Translated: CASSPETRGNEQFF.

This rearrangement joins TRBV30 to TRBJ1-6; D call uncertain. Germline CDR1 is GTSNPN and CDR2 is SVGIG (reference sequence). Trimming took 0 bases from V and 7 from J, leaving 4 bases between them. CDR3 size: 12 residues. The CDR3 here is CAWSVSNSPLHF. CDR3 coding DNA: TGTGCCTGGAGTGTGAGCAATTCACCCCTCCACTTT.

This clone was observed a few times. This specimen includes other DNA sequences encoding the same CDR3. This sequence joins TRBV7-9 and TRBJ2-3; D perhaps matches TRBD1 (5 bases). The V end lost 1 base, the J end lost 2 bases, and 7 bases lay between the germline ends. CDR1 is SEHNR, CDR2 FQNEAQ, per germline (reference sequence). The CDR3 has 14 amino acids. The CDR3 here is CASSLDRSTDTQYF. As DNA, the CDR3 is TGTGCCAGCAGCTTAGACAGGTCCACAGATACGCAGTATTTT.

The chain joins TRBV18 to TRBJ1-2; D might be TRBD1 (6 bases). The germline gives CDR1 KGHSH, CDR2 LQKENI. The CDR3 covers 16 residues. Trimming pared 4 bases from V and 0 bases from J, leaving 15 bases between. CDR3 sequence reads: CASSRGGYEANYGYTF. The CDR3, as DNA: TGTGCCAGCTCACGAGGGGGGTACGAAGCTAACTATGGCTACACCTTC.

This chain connects TRBV23-1 to TRBJ2-7; the D is unclear. TRBV23-1 is an open reading frame whose function is uncertain. V was trimmed by 0 bases and J by 2 bases, leaving 5 bases between them. CDR3 length: 13 residues. The CDR3 DNA is TGCGCCAGCAGTCAATCGCCAGCCTACGAGCAGTACGTC. This codes for CASSQSPAYEQYV.

This chain connects TRBV2 to TRBJ2-2, with a possible D match to TRBD1 (6 bases). Trimming removed 5 bases from V and 3 bases from J, with 10 bases in between. The CDR3 loop spans 14 amino acids. Per the germline V gene, CDR1 is SNHLY and CDR2 is FYNNEI. CDR3 in DNA: TGTGCCAGCAGTCGGGACACTGACACCGGGGAGCTGTTTTTT. Its translation: CASSRDTDTGELFF.